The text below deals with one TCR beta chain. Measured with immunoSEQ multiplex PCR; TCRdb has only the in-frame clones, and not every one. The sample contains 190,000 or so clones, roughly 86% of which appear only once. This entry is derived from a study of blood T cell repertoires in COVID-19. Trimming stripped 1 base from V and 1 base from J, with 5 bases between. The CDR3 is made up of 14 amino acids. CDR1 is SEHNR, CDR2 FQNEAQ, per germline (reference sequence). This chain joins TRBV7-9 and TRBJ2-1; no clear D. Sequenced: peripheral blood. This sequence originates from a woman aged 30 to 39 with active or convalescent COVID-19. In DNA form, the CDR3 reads TGTGCCAGCAGCTTAGACAAGTCCTACAATGAGCAGTTCTTC. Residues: CASSLDKSYNEQFF. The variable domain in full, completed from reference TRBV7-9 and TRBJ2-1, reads DTGVSQNPRHKITKRGQNVTFRCDPISEHNRLYWYRQTLGQGPEFLTYFQNEAQLEKSRLLSDRFSAERPKGSFSTLEIQRTEQGDSAMYLCASSLDKSYNEQFFGPGTRLTVL.